Listed below are T cell receptor beta chains from one sample, sequenced in a study of CD8 T cells in Susac syndrome. TCRdb re-analysed the immunoSEQ multiplex PCR reads in MiXCR, keeping a single row per CDR3 protein. The table lists around 140,000 distinct CDR3 sequences, around 75% of them singletons. Sequencing was performed on CD8+ T cells from PBMCs. The source of these receptors is a human donor with multiple sclerosis. Each CDR3 is given with its conserved first and last residue. Each record gives: clone size, D gene, J gene, V gene, CDR3 protein, CDR3 DNA. A D gene is named only where the DNA matches it firmly. The size field is filled for only some rows; it gives once, few, many or a size class.

size: -; D: -; J: TRBJ1-5; V: TRBV12-5; CDR3: CASGYGNQPQHF; DNA: TGTGCTAGTGGTTATGGCAATCAGCCCCAGCATTTT
size: few; D: -; J: TRBJ2-7; V: TRBV6-5; CDR3: CASSRKGDYEQYF; DNA: TGTGCCAGCTCCAGGAAGGGAGACTACGAGCAGTACTTC
size: -; D: TRBD2; J: TRBJ2-1; V: TRBV9; CDR3: CASSVERVAGVYNEQFF; DNA: TGTGCCAGCAGCGTAGAAAGGGTTGCGGGAGTCTACAATGAGCAGTTCTTC
size: -; D: -; J: TRBJ2-3; V: TRBV7-9; CDR3: CASSLVGGPDTQYF; DNA: TGTGCCAGCAGCTTAGTGGGGGGCCCAGATACGCAGTATTTT
size: -; D: -; J: TRBJ2-2; V: TRBV12-3/TRBV12-4; CDR3: CASSFAASGELFF; DNA: TGTGCCAGCAGTTTTGCGGCCTCCGGGGAGCTGTTTTTT
size: -; D: -; J: TRBJ2-1; V: TRBV9; CDR3: CASSVGTADNEQFF; DNA: TGTGCCAGCAGCGTAGGGACAGCGGACAATGAGCAGTTCTTC
size: -; D: TRBD2; J: TRBJ2-1; V: TRBV19; CDR3: CASSILAGHNEQFF; DNA: TGTGCCAGTAGTATACTAGCGGGGCACAATGAGCAGTTCTTC
size: -; D: -; J: TRBJ1-5; V: TRBV18; CDR3: CASSPSPGGEGNQPQHF; DNA: TGTGCCAGCTCACCATCCCCAGGCGGGGAAGGCAATCAGCCCCAGCATTTT
size: -; D: -; J: TRBJ1-2; V: TRBV20-1; CDR3: CSARGQDTQDNYGYTF; DNA: TGCAGTGCTAGAGGACAGGACACCCAGGACAACTATGGCTACACCTTC
size: -; D: -; J: TRBJ2-1; V: TRBV6-2/TRBV6-3; CDR3: CASFGRVEFRQFF; DNA: TGTGCCAGCTTCGGGAGAGTGGAATTTAGGCAGTTCTTC
size: once; D: TRBD1; J: TRBJ1-1; V: TRBV13; CDR3: CASSPGTGGWFTEAFF; DNA: TGTGCCAGCAGCCCCGGGACAGGTGGTTGGTTCACTGAAGCTTTCTTT
size: -; D: -; J: TRBJ1-1; V: TRBV30; CDR3: CAWSEDGWTEAFF; DNA: TGTGCCTGGAGTGAGGATGGGTGGACTGAAGCTTTCTTT
size: few; D: -; J: TRBJ1-5; V: TRBV12-3/TRBV12-4; CDR3: CASSVDGNQPQHF; DNA: TGTGCCAGCAGCGTGGATGGCAATCAGCCCCAGCATTTT
size: -; D: -; J: TRBJ2-1; V: TRBV13; CDR3: CASSPSFTLAVPNEQFF; DNA: TGTGCCAGCAGCCCCTCCTTCACCTTAGCCGTACCCAATGAGCAGTTCTTC
size: -; D: -; J: TRBJ2-3; V: TRBV5-1; CDR3: CASSLNPGANADTQYF; DNA: TGCGCCAGCAGCTTGAACCCGGGGGCAAACGCAGATACGCAGTATTTT
size: -; D: TRBD1; J: TRBJ2-3; V: TRBV10-3; CDR3: CAIRSTGTGPTDTQYF; DNA: TGTGCCATCAGGTCGACCGGGACAGGGCCAACAGATACGCAGTATTTT
size: few; D: TRBD1; J: TRBJ2-7; V: TRBV28; CDR3: CASSWPGQGVYEQYF; DNA: TGTGCCAGCAGTTGGCCGGGACAGGGAGTTTACGAGCAGTACTTC
size: -; D: -; J: TRBJ2-1; V: TRBV12-3/TRBV12-4; CDR3: CASLTRDRYNEQFF; DNA: TGTGCCAGCCTTACAAGGGACCGATACAATGAGCAGTTCTTC
size: -; D: TRBD2; J: TRBJ2-3; V: TRBV6-1; CDR3: CASSNRTSGRGTDTQYF; DNA: TGTGCCAGCAGTAATCGGACTAGCGGGAGAGGCACAGATACGCAGTATTTT
size: few; D: -; J: TRBJ2-1; V: TRBV6-1; CDR3: CASSASYNEQFF; DNA: TGTGCTAGTAGTGCTTCCTACAATGAGCAGTTCTTC
size: once; D: -; J: TRBJ1-4; V: TRBV30; CDR3: CAWSVGLQLFF; DNA: TGTGCCTGGAGTGTCGGGTTACAACTGTTTTTT
size: once; D: -; J: TRBJ2-7; V: TRBV4-2; CDR3: CASSQVTGPAHEQYF; DNA: TGTGCCAGCAGCCAAGTTACAGGGCCGGCCCACGAGCAGTACTTC
size: few; D: TRBD2; J: TRBJ2-1; V: TRBV6-2/TRBV6-3; CDR3: CASSYPTSPYNEQFF; DNA: TGTGCCAGCAGTTACCCGACTAGCCCGTACAATGAGCAGTTCTTC
size: -; D: -; J: TRBJ2-5; V: TRBV5-1; CDR3: CASSSVDSQETQYF; DNA: TGCGCCAGCAGCTCCGTGGACAGCCAAGAGACCCAGTACTTC
size: -; D: -; J: TRBJ2-2; V: TRBV2; CDR3: CASRPTSANTGELFF; DNA: TGTGCCAGCAGGCCCACCTCCGCGAACACCGGGGAGCTGTTTTTT
size: -; D: TRBD1; J: TRBJ1-2; V: TRBV20-1; CDR3: CSAPGTGGAINGYTF; DNA: TGCAGTGCCCCCGGGACAGGGGGCGCCATCAATGGCTACACCTTC
size: -; D: -; J: TRBJ2-7; V: TRBV4-1; CDR3: CASSQVDAEPLIEQYF; DNA: TGCGCCAGCAGCCAAGTGGACGCTGAACCCCTAATCGAGCAGTACTTC
size: -; D: -; J: TRBJ2-1; V: TRBV14; CDR3: CASSHRGPGYNEQFF; DNA: TGTGCCAGCAGCCATCGAGGGCCCGGCTACAATGAGCAGTTCTTC
size: -; D: TRBD1; J: TRBJ1-2; V: TRBV27; CDR3: CASRFSGDRIYGYTF; DNA: TGTGCCAGCCGCTTCTCGGGGGACAGGATCTATGGCTACACCTTC
size: once; D: -; J: TRBJ1-1; V: TRBV2; CDR3: CASKLPPNTEAFF; DNA: TGTGCCAGCAAGCTTCCGCCGAACACTGAAGCTTTCTTT
size: -; D: TRBD1; J: TRBJ2-1; V: TRBV27; CDR3: CASRDRDSYNEQFF; DNA: TGTGCCAGCCGGGACAGGGACTCCTACAATGAGCAGTTCTTC
size: -; D: -; J: TRBJ1-5; V: TRBV23-1; CDR3: CPPGFGNQPQHF; DNA: TGCCCGCCAGGGTTTGGGAATCAGCCCCAGCATTTT
size: -; D: TRBD2; J: TRBJ2-1; V: TRBV25-1; CDR3: CASSDPTSGPQDEQFF; DNA: TGTGCCAGCAGTGACCCGACTAGCGGACCCCAAGATGAGCAGTTCTTC
size: once; D: TRBD1; J: TRBJ1-2; V: TRBV19; CDR3: CATSPGIRGKIYGYTF; DNA: TGTGCCACTTCCCCGGGGATCAGGGGGAAGATTTATGGCTACACCTTC
size: -; D: TRBD2; J: TRBJ2-1; V: TRBV27; CDR3: CASSLSWGLAGLDEQFF; DNA: TGTGCCAGCAGTCTTTCTTGGGGACTAGCGGGGTTGGATGAGCAGTTCTTC
size: once; D: -; J: TRBJ1-5; V: TRBV7-2; CDR3: CASSPPEGRPQHF; DNA: TGTGCCAGCAGCCCTCCGGAGGGCAGGCCCCAGCATTTT
size: few; D: TRBD2; J: TRBJ2-6; V: TRBV12-3/TRBV12-4; CDR3: CASSPPLFREAPGANVLTF; DNA: TGTGCCAGCAGTCCACCCCTTTTTCGGGAGGCCCCTGGGGCCAACGTCCTGACTTTC
size: -; D: -; J: TRBJ1-5; V: TRBV12-3/TRBV12-4; CDR3: CASSPESAQPQHF; DNA: TGTGCCAGCAGTCCAGAATCCGCTCAGCCCCAGCATTTT
size: -; D: TRBD1; J: TRBJ1-6; V: TRBV19; CDR3: CASSIGDRGRRPLHF; DNA: TGTGCCAGTAGTATAGGGGACAGGGGCCGTCGACCCCTCCACTTT
size: -; D: -; J: TRBJ1-1; V: TRBV6-2/TRBV6-3; CDR3: CASSYGAYTEAFF; DNA: TGTGCCAGCAGTTACGGAGCTTACACTGAAGCTTTCTTT
size: few; D: -; J: TRBJ2-3; V: TRBV6-2/TRBV6-3; CDR3: CAILSASRSDTQYF; DNA: TGTGCCATCCTGTCGGCTAGCAGATCGGATACGCAGTATTTT
size: -; D: -; J: TRBJ2-2; V: TRBV24-1; CDR3: CATAGIGELFF; DNA: TGTGCCACCGCCGGGATCGGGGAGCTGTTTTTT
size: -; D: -; J: TRBJ2-1; V: TRBV4-3; CDR3: CASSLSFPYNEQFF; DNA: TGCGCCAGCAGTCTGTCGTTCCCCTACAATGAGCAGTTCTTC
size: once; D: TRBD2; J: TRBJ2-1; V: TRBV20-1; CDR3: CSARDQSGGYNEQFF; DNA: TGCAGTGCTAGAGATCAGAGCGGGGGGTACAATGAGCAGTTCTTC
size: -; D: -; J: TRBJ2-1; V: TRBV4-1; CDR3: CASSQEIPRARNEQFF; DNA: TGCGCCAGCAGCCAAGAAATCCCCAGGGCGAGGAATGAGCAGTTCTTC
size: -; D: -; J: TRBJ1-1; V: TRBV7-6; CDR3: CASSTGTNTEAFF; DNA: TGTGCCAGCAGTACAGGCACTAACACTGAAGCTTTCTTT
size: once; D: -; J: TRBJ2-7; V: TRBV7-9; CDR3: CASSLGQAVYEQYF; DNA: TGTGCCAGCAGCTTAGGACAGGCAGTCTACGAGCAGTACTTC
size: once; D: -; J: TRBJ2-6; V: TRBV12-3/TRBV12-4; CDR3: CASSLLGGLGYSGANVLTF; DNA: TGTGCCAGCAGTTTACTCGGGGGCCTTGGGTATTCTGGGGCCAACGTCCTGACTTTC
size: -; D: -; J: TRBJ2-3; V: TRBV14; CDR3: CASRQSLSDTQYF; DNA: TGTGCCAGCAGGCAGAGCCTTTCAGATACGCAGTATTTT
size: -; D: TRBD1; J: TRBJ1-5; V: TRBV5-4; CDR3: CASSLDRGENQPQHF; DNA: TGTGCCAGCAGCCTGGACAGGGGTGAAAATCAGCCCCAGCATTTT
size: -; D: -; J: TRBJ2-1; V: TRBV2; CDR3: CASSASPSSYNEQFF; DNA: TGTGCCAGCAGCGCTAGCCCGAGCTCCTACAATGAGCAGTTCTTC
size: -; D: -; J: TRBJ2-1; V: TRBV18; CDR3: CASSEDTFTYNEQFF; DNA: TGTGCCAGCTCGGAAGATACTTTCACCTACAATGAGCAGTTCTTC
size: few; D: -; J: TRBJ2-7; V: TRBV7-9; CDR3: CASSNSPQGGRSYEQYF; DNA: TGTGCCAGCAGCAACAGCCCTCAGGGAGGTCGTTCCTACGAGCAGTACTTC
size: -; D: -; J: TRBJ2-6; V: TRBV27; CDR3: CASSLYPYGANVLTF; DNA: TGTGCCAGCAGTTTATACCCATATGGGGCCAACGTCCTGACTTTC